The clone carrying this T cell receptor (beta chain) was counted ten times or more. These data originate in a study of prognosis after radiotherapy for stage I lung cancer. No patient had prior chemotherapy, radiotherapy or other malignancies, and all were node-negative on CT and PET/CT. Using two-round multiplex PCR, the authors amplified TCR beta CDR3 from genomic DNA. First-round PCR, the initial amplification, used primers specific to each TRBV and TRBJ gene. The second PCR round used universal primers. One entry per CDR3 protein, called by TCRdb with MiXCR from the multiplex PCR reads. The sample lists approximately 22,000 distinct CDR3 sequences, approximately 39% occurring once. Trimming took off 5 bases at V and 4 bases at J, with 20 bases between the two ends. Germline V gives CDR1 PRHDT, CDR2 FYEKMQ (reference sequence). CDR3 length: 16 residues.

This receptor was identified in a donor at least 50 years old with non-small cell lung cancer. The source was PBMCs, collected before or after stereotactic body radiation therapy (not recorded which). This sequence joins TRBV13 and TRBJ2-5; D call uncertain. CDR3 sequence reads: CASSGRRSGLPETQYF. CDR3 DNA: TGTGCCAGCAGCGGCCGTCGGAGTGGCCTTCCAGAGACCCAGTACTTC.